This paragraph reports one T cell receptor beta chain. Its antigen is unknown. Reverse transcription of roughly 0.5 to 1 ug RNA used random hexamers. immunoSEQ multiplex PCR amplified TCR beta CDR3 across 54 Vbeta, 13 Jbeta. MiXCR was run by TCRdb on the immunoSEQ multiplex PCR reads, yielding one entry per CDR3 protein. The data show fewer than 90,000 distinct CDR3 sequences, approximately 93% seen once. This CDR3 spans 15 amino acids. Germline V CDR1 and CDR2: SQVTM, ANQGSEA. Trimming at V came to 0 bases and at J to 6 bases, leaving 6 bases not matched to a gene. The data belong to a study of CD8 T cells in Susac syndrome. Both CD4+ and CD8+ T cells were negatively isolated, and TEMRA cells underwent FACS enrichment. Notes on the study in general: The total CD8+ repertoires yielded 15 to 20 Susac-specific public clones and the CD8+ TEMRA repertoires yielded roughly five. The study found that Susac CD8+ clonal expansion peaked in TEMRA cells and active patients.

The receptor was isolated from a human donor with Susac syndrome. Input material: CD8+ T cells from PBMCs. The chain uses TRBV29-1 and TRBJ2-7, with 12 bases aligning to TRBD1. CDR3 protein: CSVEDPGTGGVEQYF. In nucleotides, the CDR3 is TGCAGCGTTGAAGATCCGGGGACAGGGGGCGTCGAGCAGTACTTC.